Listed here are 30 T cell receptor beta chains from one sample, sequenced in a study of shared clonotypes between healthy human individuals. Repertoires were generated with immunoSEQ multiplex PCR, while TCRdb's copy carries only in-frame clones and drops some. The sample contains around 700,000 clones, approximately 79% of which appear only once. The sample comprised memory CD4+ T cells sorted from blood. Indicated subset: CD45RA-negative fraction. These receptors all stem from a woman aged 25-40 years in good health.

This chain connects TRBV28 to TRBJ1-2, with D possibly being TRBD1 (6 bases). The CDR3 loop spans 15 amino acids. Germline CDR1 reads MDHEN; CDR2 reads SYDVKM. The ends were cut back, 4 bases at V and 8 bases at J, with 20 bases in the middle. The CDR3: CASSWVNRVGGGYTF. The CDR3 DNA follows: TGTGCCAGCAGTTGGGTCAACAGGGTCGGTGGGGGCTACACCTTC.

As to this clone: One end of the junction does not line up with germline, which may come from a read error. The chain recombines TRBV7-9 with TRBJ2-5; 11 bases align to TRBD2. The CDR3 spans 14 residues. In germline, CDR1 is SEHNR, CDR2 FQNEAQ (reference sequence). Here the CDR3 reads CASSLAGGSETQYF. The DNA for the CDR3 is TGTGCCAGCAGCCTAGCGGGAGGCAGTGAGACCCAGTACTTC.

The genes are TRBV29-1 and TRBJ2-7; the match to TRBD2 covers 7 bases. Trimming took 3 bases from V and 4 from J; bases not matched to a gene: 3. Germline CDR1 reads SQVTM; CDR2 reads ANQGSEA. The CDR3 consists of 12 residues. The CDR3 coding sequence is TGCAGCGTTGATAAACTAGCGTACGAGCAGTACTTC. This codes for CSVDKLAYEQYF.

The rearrangement joins TRBV7-2 to TRBJ2-7, with 10 bases that match TRBD2. CDR3 length: 16 residues. Germline V CDR1 and CDR2: SGHTA, FQGNSA. V lost 4 bases and J lost 4; bases outside the gene matches: 10. Written as DNA, the CDR3 is TGTGCCAGCAGCTCGCTGGCTAGCGGGAGATTGTACGAGCAGTACTTC. Protein: CASSSLASGRLYEQYF.

This clone appeared a few times. The genes are TRBV28 and TRBJ2-6; maybe TRBD2 (6 bases). Trimming stripped 4 bases from V and 2 bases from J, with 15 bases between. The CDR3 is 17 residues long. The germline gives CDR1 MDHEN, CDR2 SYDVKM. CDR3 nucleotides: TGTGCCAGCAGTTCTTTTGGAGGGAAACCTGGGGCCAACGTCCTGACTTTC. This sequence encodes CASSSFGGKPGANVLTF.

This sequence joins TRBV30 and TRBJ1-1; D not certain. The CDR3 spans 13 residues. V lost 1 base to trimming and J lost 2 bases, with 8 bases between them. Germline V CDR1 and CDR2: GTSNPN, SVGIG (reference sequence). CDR3 amino acids: CAWSEEGNTEAFF. The CDR3 DNA is TGTGCCTGGAGTGAAGAGGGTAACACTGAAGCTTTCTTT. Supplemented by reference TRBV30 and TRBJ1-1, the full variable domain reads SQTIHQWPATLVQPVGSPLSLECTVEGTSNPNLYWYRQAAGRGLQLLFYSVGIGQISSEVPQNLSASRPQDRQFILSSKKLLLSDSGFYLCAWSEEGNTEAFFGQGTRLTVV.

Comment on this clone: A read error is the likely source, as a far larger clone sits one nucleotide away. The same CDR3 can be traced to other DNA sequences in this sample. The chain uses TRBV11-3 and TRBJ2-1; 7 bases are shared with TRBD2. The trim removed 5 bases at V and 0 bases at J, leaving 4 bases unmatched. The CDR3 is made up of 15 amino acids. Germline V gene sequence: CDR1 SGHNT, CDR2 YENEEA. CDR3 sequence (DNA): TGTGCCAGCAGCCCCCAGCGGGACTCCTACAATGAGCAGTTCTTC. Translation gives CASSPQRDSYNEQFF.

This chain connects TRBV4-1 to TRBJ1-4; TRBD1 matches at 8 bases. CDR1 and CDR2 (germline): MGHRA, YSYEKL. The ends lost 6 bases at V and 6 bases at J; junction bases unmatched: 9. This CDR3 comprises 15 residues. The CDR3 sequence: CASRPYRGKDEKLFF. For the CDR3, the DNA is TGCGCCAGCAGACCTTACAGGGGGAAGGATGAAAAACTGTTTTTT.

V is TRBV28 and J is TRBJ2-6; D gene uncertain. The CDR3 spans 14 residues. Germline CDR1 is MDHEN and CDR2 is SYDVKM. The V end was cut by 6 bases, the J end by 2 bases, with 8 bases between. CDR3 loop: CASRPRAGANVLTF. In nucleotides, the CDR3 is TGTGCCAGCAGACCCCGGGCTGGGGCCAACGTCCTGACTTTC.

This clone was observed a handful of times. The rearrangement uses TRBV19 and TRBJ1-1; D might be TRBD1 (5 bases). V was trimmed by 3 bases and J by 0 bases, leaving 14 bases between them. The CDR3 is 16 amino acids. Germline V CDR1 and CDR2: LNHDA, SQIVND (reference sequence). The CDR3 DNA follows: TGTGCCAGTAGTATTCGGGGAGGGGATGTGAACACTGAAGCTTTCTTT. As protein: CASSIRGGDVNTEAFF.

This chain joins TRBV5-8 and TRBJ1-1; TRBD1 is a possible D gene (6 bases). The length of the CDR3 is 12 residues. From germline, CDR1 is SGHTS and CDR2 YDEGEE. V gave up 4 bases and J gave up 7 bases, with 11 bases separating them. This CDR3 is CASSLTGFEAFF. DNA of the CDR3: TGTGCCAGCAGCCTTACAGGGTTTGAAGCTTTCTTT.

In nucleotides, the CDR3 is TGCAGCGTTAGCACCGCGGGTATGAACACTGAAGCTTTCTTT. It specifies CSVSTAGMNTEAFF. The chain is built from TRBV29-1 and TRBJ1-1; D uncertain. Germline loops: CDR1 SQVTM, CDR2 ANQGSEA. Trimming shortened V by 5 bases and J by 0 bases, and 13 bases separated the two germline ends. This CDR3 comprises 14 residues.

J is TRBJ2-3 and V is TRBV4-1, with D uncertain. The V and J ends lost 0 bases and 4 bases respectively, with 11 bases between them. The CDR3 is 15 residues long. From germline, CDR1 is MGHRA and CDR2 YSYEKL. CDR3 DNA: TGCGCCAGCAGCCAAGATCGGGCGCAGGCAGATACGCAGTATTTT. Translating it yields CASSQDRAQADTQYF.

The chain's CDR3 is CAWRTGGQTEQYF. The CDR3 DNA reads TGTGCCTGGAGGACAGGGGGCCAAACCGAGCAGTACTTC. The chain links TRBV30 to TRBJ2-7; 10 nucleotides align to TRBD1. The CDR3 is made up of 13 amino acids. CDR1 and CDR2 from the germline V gene are GTSNPN and SVGIG (reference sequence). V trimming: 3 bases; J trimming: 6 bases; junction bases outside the gene matches: 5.

The gene calls are TRBV6-5 and TRBJ1-5; D gene unclear. Deletions cut 6 bases from V and 5 bases from J, with 14 bases between. Germline assignment: CDR1 MNHEY and CDR2 SVGAGI. The CDR3 extends over 14 amino acids. CDR3 coding DNA: TGTGCCAGCAGCCGAGACCGGGAGTATCAGCCCCAGCATTTT. Its protein is CASSRDREYQPQHF.

The chain is built from TRBV13 and TRBJ1-2; TRBD1 agrees at 8 bases. Trimming cost V 7 bases and J 3 bases; bases outside gene matches: 10. This CDR3 has 15 residues. The V gene's germline CDR1 is PRHDT and CDR2 FYEKMQ (reference sequence). CDR3 amino acids: CASIPRGQDYYGYTF. For the CDR3, the DNA is TGTGCCAGCATCCCCCGGGGACAGGACTACTATGGCTACACCTTC.

This clone was seen only once. A much larger clone differs from this one at a single base, so this may be a read error. Other nucleotide sequences in the sample specify the same CDR3. V and J are TRBV5-4 and TRBJ1-1; no clear D gene. Trimming removed 0 bases from V and 0 bases from J, with 3 bases in between. CDR3 length: 13 residues. Per the germline V gene, CDR1 is SGHNT and CDR2 is YYREEE (reference sequence). CDR3 in DNA: TGTGCCAGCAGCTTGGATCTGAACACTGAAGCTTTCTTT. Amino acid sequence: CASSLDLNTEAFF.

This clone has a handful of counts. Other DNA sequences within the sample encode an identical CDR3. The chain recombines TRBV6-1 with TRBJ2-2; TRBD1 is a possible D gene (6 bases). Trimming cost V 4 bases and J 5 bases, with 8 bases left between them. The CDR3 loop spans 13 amino acids. The germline gives CDR1 MNHNS, CDR2 SASEGT. The CDR3 DNA reads as TGTGCCAGCAGTGGGCAGGGGACCGGGGAGCTGTTTTTT. Translated, it gives CASSGQGTGELFF.

Only one count was recorded for this clone. This chain links TRBV11-2 with TRBJ2-1, with D tentatively TRBD2 (5 bases). CDR1 is SGHAT, CDR2 FQNNGV, per germline. CDR3 size: 15 residues. V was trimmed by 5 bases and J by 4 bases, leaving 15 bases between them. The DNA of the CDR3 is TGTGCCAGCAGCAGTAATACTAGGGCTTACAATGAGCAGTTCTTC. Translated: CASSSNTRAYNEQFF.

The chain links TRBV27 to TRBJ2-1, with 13 bases matching TRBD2. The CDR3 runs 16 residues. Germline V gives CDR1 MNHEY, CDR2 SMNVEV (reference sequence). Trimming cost V 5 bases and J 4 bases; bases outside gene matches: 5. In DNA form, the CDR3 reads TGTGCCAGCAGTCGACTAGCGGGAGGAGGGTACAATGAGCAGTTCTTC. It specifies CASSRLAGGGYNEQFF.

V and J are TRBV28 and TRBJ2-7; maybe TRBD1 (7 bases). Trimming cost V 5 bases and J 0 bases, with 20 bases left between them. This CDR3 contains 17 residues. CDR1 and CDR2 from the germline V gene are MDHEN and SYDVKM. CDR3 DNA: TGTGCCAGCAGTCAGGGGGGAGCAGGGGTCATCTCCTACGAGCAGTACTTC. This codes for CASSQGGAGVISYEQYF.

This clone was seen once. The chain is built from TRBV18 and TRBJ2-5; 9 bases agree with TRBD1. CDR3 length: 16 amino acids. CDR1 is KGHSH, CDR2 LQKENI, per germline. Trimming took 4 bases from V and 5 from J; bases not matched to a gene: 11. The CDR3, as DNA: TGTGCCAGCTCACGAACACCGGGACAGGGAGGCGAGACCCAGTACTTC. It encodes CASSRTPGQGGETQYF.

As to this clone: The sample holds other DNA sequences that translate to the same CDR3. The chain is built from TRBV18 and TRBJ2-7; 12 positions match TRBD2. Unmatched junction bases numbered 4, after V lost 0 bases and J lost 4 bases. The CDR3 spans 16 residues. Germline V gene lookup returns CDR1 KGHSH and CDR2 LQKENI. The CDR3 is CASSPPGLAGGYEQYF. DNA for the CDR3: TGTGCCAGCTCACCACCGGGACTAGCGGGCGGATACGAGCAGTACTTC.

V is TRBV11-3 and J is TRBJ2-1; 9 bases map to TRBD2. CDR1 and CDR2 from the germline V gene are SGHNT and YENEEA. CDR3 length equals 15 residues. V lost 8 bases, J lost 4 bases, and 9 bases stayed unmatched. CDR3 protein: CASSARLAEYNEQFF. CDR3 bases: TGTGCCAGCTCCGCCCGACTAGCGGAGTACAATGAGCAGTTCTTC.

On this clone: The same CDR3 also results from other DNA sequences found in this sample. The rearrangement joins TRBV29-1 to TRBJ1-1, with D perhaps matching TRBD1 (6 bases). This CDR3 has 13 amino acids. V was clipped by 6 bases and J by 2 bases, with 13 bases between them. Germline-derived CDR1 and CDR2 are SQVTM and ANQGSEA. The CDR3 DNA follows: TGCAGCGTGGAAACACAGGGAAACACTGAAGCTTTCTTT. Translating gives CSVETQGNTEAFF.

This clone was found once. This sequence joins TRBV19 and TRBJ2-3; 7 bases are a match to TRBD1. The V segment lost 6 bases and the J segment 0 bases; nucleotides outside the gene matches: 3. Germline CDR1 and CDR2: LNHDA and SQIVND (reference sequence). The CDR3 is made up of 14 amino acids. The CDR3 coding sequence is TGTGCCAGTAGCCCAGGGGGTAGCACAGATACGCAGTATTTT. This encodes CASSPGGSTDTQYF. Full variable domain (remainder filled in from reference TRBV19 and TRBJ2-3): DGGITQSPKYLFRKEGQNVTLSCEQNLNHDAMYWYRQDPGQGLRLIYYSQIVNDFQKGDIAEGYSVSREKKESFPLTVTSAQKNPTAFYLCASSPGGSTDTQYFGPGTRLTVL.

This clone has just a few counts. This rearrangement joins TRBV7-2 to TRBJ2-1; D perhaps matches TRBD2 (6 bases). The CDR3 is 14 amino acids. V was clipped by 3 bases and J by 6 bases, with 12 bases between them. CDR1 is SGHTA and CDR2 is FQGNSA in the germline V gene. The CDR3 DNA sequence: TGTGCCAGCAGCTTGGGAGGACAATTCAATGAGCAGTTCTTC. Protein: CASSLGGQFNEQFF.

Of note for this clone: The sample carries other DNA sequences with the same CDR3. CDR3 bases: TGTGCCAGCAGCTTGGGTCAAGAGACCCAGTACTTC. It codes for CASSLGQETQYF. The chain joins TRBV7-9 to TRBJ2-5; D unresolved. The length of the CDR3 is 12 residues. Germline loops: CDR1 SEHNR, CDR2 FQNEAQ (reference sequence). The V end was cut by 3 bases, the J end by 2 bases, with 4 bases between. The full variable domain, with the rest looked up from reference TRBV7-9 and TRBJ2-5, is DTGVSQNPRHKITKRGQNVTFRCDPISEHNRLYWYRQTLGQGPEFLTYFQNEAQLEKSRLLSDRFSAERPKGSFSTLEIQRTEQGDSAMYLCASSLGQETQYFGPGTRLLVL.

The chain has TRBV9 and TRBJ1-5; D might be TRBD1 (5 bases). CDR3 length equals 14 residues. With 0 bases removed from V and 7 bases from J, the gap between germline ends came to 11 bases. Germline V gene sequence: CDR1 SGDLS, CDR2 YYNGEE. CDR3 nucleotides: TGTGCCAGCAGCGTAGATTCAGGGAGGCAGCCCCAGCATTTT. As protein: CASSVDSGRQPQHF. The full variable domain, rest sourced from reference TRBV9 and TRBJ1-5, is DSGVTQTPKHLITATGQRVTLRCSPRSGDLSVYWYQQSLDQGLQFLIQYYNGEERAKGNILERFSAQQFPDLHSELNLSSLELGDSALYFCASSVDSGRQPQHFGDGTRLSIL.

This clone showed up just a few times. The chain uses TRBV30 and TRBJ1-1, with no clear D. V was cut by 5 bases and J by 0 bases, with 13 bases left in between. CDR3 length: 14 amino acids. The germline V gene encodes CDR1 GTSNPN and CDR2 SVGIG (reference sequence). CDR3 sequence: CAWGSGRMNTEAFF. CDR3 bases: TGTGCCTGGGGGTCCGGGCGAATGAACACTGAAGCTTTCTTT.